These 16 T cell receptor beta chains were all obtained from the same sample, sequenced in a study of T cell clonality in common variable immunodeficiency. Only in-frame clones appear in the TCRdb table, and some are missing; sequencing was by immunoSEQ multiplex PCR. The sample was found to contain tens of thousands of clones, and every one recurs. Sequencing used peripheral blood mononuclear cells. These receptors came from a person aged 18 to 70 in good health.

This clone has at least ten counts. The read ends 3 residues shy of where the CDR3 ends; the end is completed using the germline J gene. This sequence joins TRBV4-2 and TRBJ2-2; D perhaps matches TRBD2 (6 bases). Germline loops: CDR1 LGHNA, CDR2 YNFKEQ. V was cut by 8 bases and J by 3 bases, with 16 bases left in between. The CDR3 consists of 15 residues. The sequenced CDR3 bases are TGTGCCAGCGGGCTGGGGGGAGGTGACACCGGGGAG. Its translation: CASGLGGGDTGE. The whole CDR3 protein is CASGLGGGDTGELFF.

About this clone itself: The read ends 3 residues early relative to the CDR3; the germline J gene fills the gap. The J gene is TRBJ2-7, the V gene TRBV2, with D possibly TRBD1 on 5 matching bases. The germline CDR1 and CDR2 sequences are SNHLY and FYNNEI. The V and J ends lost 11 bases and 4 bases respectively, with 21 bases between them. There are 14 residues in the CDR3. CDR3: CAHRDGARAYEQYF. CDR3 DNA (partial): TGTGCCCACCGAGATGGGGCACGGGCGTACGAG.

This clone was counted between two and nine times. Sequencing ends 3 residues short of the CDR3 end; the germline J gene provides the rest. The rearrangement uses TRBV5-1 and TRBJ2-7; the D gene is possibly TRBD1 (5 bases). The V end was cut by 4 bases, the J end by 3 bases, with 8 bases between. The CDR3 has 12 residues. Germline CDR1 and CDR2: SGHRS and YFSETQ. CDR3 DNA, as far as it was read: TGCGCCAGCAGCCCGGACAACTACGAG. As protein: CASSPDNYE. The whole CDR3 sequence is CASSPDNYEQYF.

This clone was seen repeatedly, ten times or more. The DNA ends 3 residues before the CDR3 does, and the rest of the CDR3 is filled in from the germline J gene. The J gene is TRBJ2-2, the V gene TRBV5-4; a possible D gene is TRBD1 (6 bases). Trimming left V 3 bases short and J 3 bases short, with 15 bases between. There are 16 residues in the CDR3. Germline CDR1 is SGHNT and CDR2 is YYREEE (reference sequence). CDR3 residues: CASSSKVQGDTGELFF. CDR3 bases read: TGTGCCAGCAGCTCTAAGGTACAGGGTGACACCGGGGAG.

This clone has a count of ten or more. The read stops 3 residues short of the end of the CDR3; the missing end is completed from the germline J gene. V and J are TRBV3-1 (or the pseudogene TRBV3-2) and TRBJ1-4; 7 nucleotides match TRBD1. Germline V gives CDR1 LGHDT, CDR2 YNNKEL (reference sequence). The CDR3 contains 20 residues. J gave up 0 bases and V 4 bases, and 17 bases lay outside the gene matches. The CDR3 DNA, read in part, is TGTGCCAGCAGCCCTAGCCACCGGGACAGACGCCGAACAACTAATGAAAAA. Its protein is CASSPSHRDRRRTTNEK. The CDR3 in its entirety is CASSPSHRDRRRTTNEKLFF.

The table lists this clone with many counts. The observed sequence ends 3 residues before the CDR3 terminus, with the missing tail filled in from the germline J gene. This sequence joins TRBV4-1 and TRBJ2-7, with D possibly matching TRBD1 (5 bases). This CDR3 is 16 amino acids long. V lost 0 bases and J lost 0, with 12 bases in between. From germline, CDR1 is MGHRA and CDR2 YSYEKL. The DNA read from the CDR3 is TGCGCCAGCAGCCAAGAGGGGCGATCCGCCTCCTACGAG. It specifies CASSQEGRSASYE. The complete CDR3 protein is CASSQEGRSASYEQYF.

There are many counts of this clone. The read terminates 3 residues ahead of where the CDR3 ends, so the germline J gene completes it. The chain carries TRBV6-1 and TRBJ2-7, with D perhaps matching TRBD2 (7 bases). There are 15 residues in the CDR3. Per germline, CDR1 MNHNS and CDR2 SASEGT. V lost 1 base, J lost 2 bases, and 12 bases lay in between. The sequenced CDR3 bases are TGTGCCAGCAGTGAAGTGGGGGCGGGGGCCTACGAG. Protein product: CASSEVGAGAYE. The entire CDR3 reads CASSEVGAGAYEQYF.

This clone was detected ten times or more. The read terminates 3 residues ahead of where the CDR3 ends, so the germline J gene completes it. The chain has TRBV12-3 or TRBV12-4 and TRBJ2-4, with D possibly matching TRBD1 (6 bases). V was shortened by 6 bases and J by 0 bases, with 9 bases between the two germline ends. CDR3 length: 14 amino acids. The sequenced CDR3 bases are TGTGCCAGCAGACAGGACAGAGCCAAAAACATT. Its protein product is CASRQDRAKNI. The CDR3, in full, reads CASRQDRAKNIQYF.

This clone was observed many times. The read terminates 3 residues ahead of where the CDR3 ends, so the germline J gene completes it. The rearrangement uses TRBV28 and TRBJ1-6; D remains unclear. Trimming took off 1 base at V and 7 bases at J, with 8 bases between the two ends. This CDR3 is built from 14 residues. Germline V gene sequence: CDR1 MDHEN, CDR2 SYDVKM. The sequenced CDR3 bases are TGTGCCAGCAGTTTATCGGGGTTGAATTCACCC. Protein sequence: CASSLSGLNSP. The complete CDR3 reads CASSLSGLNSPLHF.

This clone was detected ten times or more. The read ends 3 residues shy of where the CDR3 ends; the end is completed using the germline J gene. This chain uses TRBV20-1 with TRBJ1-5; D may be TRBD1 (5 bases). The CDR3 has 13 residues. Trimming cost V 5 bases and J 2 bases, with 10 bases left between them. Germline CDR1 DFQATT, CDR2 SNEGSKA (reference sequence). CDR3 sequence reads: CSAEGVGNQPQHF. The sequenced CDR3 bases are TGCAGTGCTGAAGGGGTGGGCAATCAGCCC.

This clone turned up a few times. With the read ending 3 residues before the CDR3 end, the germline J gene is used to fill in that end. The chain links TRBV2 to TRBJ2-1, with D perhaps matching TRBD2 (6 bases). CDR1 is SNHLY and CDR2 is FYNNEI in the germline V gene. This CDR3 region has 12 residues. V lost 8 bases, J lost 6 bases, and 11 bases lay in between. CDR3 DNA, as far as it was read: TGTGCCAGCGGGGGGAGTGGCAATGAG. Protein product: CASGGSGNE. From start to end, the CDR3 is CASGGSGNEQFF.

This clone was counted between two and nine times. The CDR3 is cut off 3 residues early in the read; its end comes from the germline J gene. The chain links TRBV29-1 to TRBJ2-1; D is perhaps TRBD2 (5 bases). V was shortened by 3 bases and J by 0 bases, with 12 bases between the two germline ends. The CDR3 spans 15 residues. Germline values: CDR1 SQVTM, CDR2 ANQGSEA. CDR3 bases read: TGCAGCGTTGACGGTCGGGGTCACTCCTACAATGAG. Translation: CSVDGRGHSYNE. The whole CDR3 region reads CSVDGRGHSYNEQFF.

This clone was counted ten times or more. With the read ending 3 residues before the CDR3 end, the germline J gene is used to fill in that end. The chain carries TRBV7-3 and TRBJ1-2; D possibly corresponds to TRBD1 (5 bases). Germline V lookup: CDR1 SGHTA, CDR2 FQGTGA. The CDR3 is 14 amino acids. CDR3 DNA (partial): TGTGCCAGCAGCTTAGAGGGGCCCAGAGCCCTC. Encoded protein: CASSLEGPRAL. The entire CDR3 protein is CASSLEGPRALYTF. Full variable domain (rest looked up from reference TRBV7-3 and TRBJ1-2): GAGVSQTPSNKVTEKGKYVELRCDPISGHTALYWYRQSLGQGPEFLIYFQGTGAADDSGLPNDRFFAVRPEGSVSTLKIQRTERGDSAVYLCASSLEGPRALYTFGSGTRLTVV.

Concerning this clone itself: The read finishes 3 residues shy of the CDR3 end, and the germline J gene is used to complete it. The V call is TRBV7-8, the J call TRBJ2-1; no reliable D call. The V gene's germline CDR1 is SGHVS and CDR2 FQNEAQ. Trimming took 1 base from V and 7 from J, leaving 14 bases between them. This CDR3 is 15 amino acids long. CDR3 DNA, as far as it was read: TGTGCCAGCAGCTTAGAAGCAGCGAGGTTAAATGAG. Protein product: CASSLEAARLNE. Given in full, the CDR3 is CASSLEAARLNEQFF.

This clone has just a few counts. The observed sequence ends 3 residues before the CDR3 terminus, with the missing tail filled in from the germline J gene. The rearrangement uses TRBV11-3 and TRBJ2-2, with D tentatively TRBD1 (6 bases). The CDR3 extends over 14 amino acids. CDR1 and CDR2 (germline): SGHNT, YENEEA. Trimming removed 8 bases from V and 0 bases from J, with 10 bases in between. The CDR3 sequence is CASRTDANTGELFF. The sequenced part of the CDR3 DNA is TGTGCCAGCCGGACAGACGCGAACACCGGGGAG.

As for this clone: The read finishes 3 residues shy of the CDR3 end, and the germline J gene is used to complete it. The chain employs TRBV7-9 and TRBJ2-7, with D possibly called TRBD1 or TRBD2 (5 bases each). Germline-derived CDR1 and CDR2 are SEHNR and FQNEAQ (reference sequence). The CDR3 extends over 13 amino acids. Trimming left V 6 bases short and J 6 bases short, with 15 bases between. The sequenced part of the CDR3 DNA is TGTGCCAGCAGGGGCGTTGCGAGGGGCGAG. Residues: CASRGVARGE. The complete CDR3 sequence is CASRGVARGEQYF.